These 4 T cell receptor beta chains were all obtained from the same sample, sequenced in a study of cytomegalovirus exposure and HLA in healthy donors. The PCR made use of 60 Vbeta and 13 Jbeta primers. The protocol was immunoSEQ multiplex PCR, while the TCRdb copy is restricted to in-frame clones and leaves out a portion. In the table there are 100,000 or so clones, 63% of which are singletons. Sequencing input: PBMCs. These TCRs come from a human donor in good health.

The CDR3 spells CASSPPGQGAAGGYTF. The CDR3 DNA follows: TGCGCCAGCAGTCCGCCGGGACAGGGTGCCGCCGGTGGCTACACCTTC. The chain carries TRBV10-1 and TRBJ1-2; 9 bases agree with TRBD1. This CDR3 has 16 amino acids. J was trimmed by 7 bases and V by 5 bases; bases with no gene match: 14. Germline V gene lookup returns CDR1 WNHNN and CDR2 SYGVQD (reference sequence).

This rearrangement joins TRBV27 to TRBJ1-1; 10 bases map to TRBD1. Trimming at V came to 2 bases and at J to 3 bases, leaving 0 bases not matched to a gene. The CDR3 loop spans 14 amino acids. Per germline, CDR1 MNHEY and CDR2 SMNVEV (reference sequence). The DNA of the CDR3 is TGTGCCAGCAGTTTAGGGACAGGGGACACTGAAGCTTTCTTT. Its translation: CASSLGTGDTEAFF.

V usage is TRBV12-5 and J usage is TRBJ2-1, with TRBD1 matching 10 bases. Germline CDR1 LGHNT, CDR2 FRNRAP. CDR3 size: 17 residues. With V trimmed by 4 bases and J by 5 bases, 11 bases remained unmatched. CDR3 residues: CASGSTSGQGINNEQFF. CDR3 in DNA: TGTGCTAGTGGTTCAACCTCGGGACAGGGGATCAACAATGAGCAGTTCTTC.

V is TRBV5-6 and J is TRBJ2-3; perhaps TRBD1 as D (6 bases). Germline CDR1 reads SGHDT; CDR2 reads YYEEEE. The V and J ends lost 4 bases and 2 bases respectively, with 11 bases between them. CDR3 length: 14 amino acids. The CDR3 reads CASSVYRVTDTQYF. For the CDR3, the DNA is TGTGCCAGCAGCGTCTACAGGGTCACAGATACGCAGTATTTT.